This T cell receptor beta chain stems from a study of blood T cells in healthy people across ages (dated by TCRdb to between 2014 and 2017). For the study in its entirety: Template switching captured roughly one uniquely barcoded TCR beta cDNA molecule per two T cells in model experiments. To track age-related changes in TCR beta repertoire diversity, the study relied on deep sequencing normalized with unique cDNA molecular identifiers. Four age groups were formed from the donors: young (average about 16 years), middle-aged (approximately 40), aged (62) and long-lived (more than 75). To avoid experimental bias, donors of different ages were distributed randomly across sequencing lanes. Using the same blood draw, the study looked at two additional independent replicas of 1 million unique cDNA reads for two donors, one aged 18 to 30 and the other aged 80 or older.

Donors were around 37 systemically healthy Caucasian individuals from Russia aged roughly 6 to 100 years. Each donor gave about 9.8 milliliters of peripheral blood, drawn into EDTA-treated Vacutainer tubes. Ficoll-Paque density-gradient centrifugation was used to isolate PBMCs, with at least 7 million obtained per sample. Trizol reagent was used to extract total RNA from PBMCs, with at least 6 micrograms per sample. For every donor, an aliquot of PBMCs went through flow cytometry to measure the percentages of naive CD45RAhigh/CD27high T cells. Library construction relied on 5' RACE. The instrument was an Illumina HiSeq 2500. A second PCR of roughly 7 to 11 cycles was performed with a sample-barcoded 5' primer and a J-beta primer mix. Each TCR beta cDNA molecule received a unique molecular identifier from a template-switch 5' adaptor carrying 12 random nucleotides. Each sample yielded at least 2.5 million CDR3-containing paired-end reads. All of the RNA was converted into first-strand cDNA using the Mint cDNA synthesis kit, with a TRBC-specific oligonucleotide serving as the primer. Following uracil-DNA glycosylase treatment, a first 18-cycle PCR with universal primers M1SS and BC2_uni_R was performed on all cDNA. In the paper's pipeline: For normalization, 1 million high-quality reads were randomly selected from each sample, with every read carrying a distinct molecular identifier. Reads with shared molecular identifiers were discarded instead of being binned into consensus sequences. MiTCR, run with a Q25 quality threshold and the strictest error-elimination algorithm, handled CDR3 identification, clonotype clustering and error correction. A nonparametric unseen species model with Euler transformation was used to estimate a lower bound on total TCR beta diversity. TCRdb applied fastp at Q25 and MiXCR to the public reads, then kept only in-frame beta chains. Each entry is one CDR3 protein sequence, shown with its most common DNA and genes. The V and J calls reflect TCRdb's pipeline rather than the authors' work. For this sample there are roughly 1,800,000 distinct CDR3 sequences; about 49% appear just once. Clones ranked in the top ten supply approximately 2% of the sample.

Overall study outcomes, separate from this receptor: Estimates of total diversity based on one million sequenced T cells were considered lower bounds and underestimates. Observed TCR beta diversity correlated strongly with the percentage of naive T cells measured by flow cytometry. The long-lived group showed more naive CD4+ T cells, fewer expanded clones and increased TCR diversity than the aged group, suggesting age selection. Bulk unsorted PBMC profiling prevented conclusive comparison of naive and antigen-experienced compartments. Because donor CMV infection status was unknown, age-related changes in expanded clonotypes were potentially confounded. As age increased, observed TCR beta diversity per million T cells dropped in a roughly linear way, and a significant reduction was already evident by age around 41.

This clonotype has a single count. Its antigen remains unidentified. The germline gene is not matched at one end of the junction; a read error may be the cause. The CDR3 numbers 16 residues from cysteine through phenylalanine. Here the CDR3 DNA is all that survives: 48 bases in frame from base 1. The germline V gene specifies MGHRA as CDR1 and YSYEKL as CDR2. The sequence is built from TRBV4-1 and TRBJ2-3; the D region possibly corresponds to TRBD2 (6 bases align). Material for sequencing was blood. This receptor was obtained from a woman aged 40 to 55 in good health. The CDR3 protein: CASRSSLAASTDMQYF. The DNA is as follows: TGCGCCAGCAGAAGCTCCTTAGCGGCTAGCACAGATATGCAGTATTTT.